This T cell receptor beta chain was sequenced during a study of T cell repertoires in cytomegalovirus infection. The overall study: Public TCR beta signatures indicated both CMV infection and matching HLA type.

Concerning this clonotype: Its specificity is not known.

MiXCR, applied by TCRdb to the reads, yields one record per CDR3 protein. The sample has approximately 1,000,000 distinct CDR3 sequences; 31% are singletons. The CDR3 spans 11 residues. V was clipped by 7 bases and J by 6 bases, with 9 bases between them. In germline, CDR1 is SGHNT, CDR2 YYREEE (reference sequence). This clonotype was obtained from a human donor in good health (CMV status not recorded). Some clones in this sample may be carry-over from other donors' samples. The V gene is TRBV5-4, the J gene TRBJ2-3; D not resolved. This material consisted of cultured CD8+ T cells from PBMCs, taken from culture after CMV antigen stimulation. The CDR3 loop is CASFGGDTQYF. DNA for the CDR3: TGTGCCAGCTTTGGTGGGGATACGCAGTATTTT.